Sequencing of this T cell receptor (beta chain) was carried out in a study of T cell changes during pregnancy in multiple sclerosis. J lost 1 base, V lost 5 bases, and 6 bases had no gene match. The CDR3 spans 15 residues. CDR1 is SGHRS and CDR2 is YFSETQ in the germline V gene. Judged by abundance, this clone is medium-sized (0.01 to 0.1%). Sequencing was performed with immunoSEQ multiplex PCR; in TCRdb, only in-frame clones are kept and a portion is missing. In the table there are more than 65,000 clones, 90% to 95% of which are singletons. The chain links TRBV5-1 to TRBJ1-1; 9 nucleotides agree with TRBD1. The sequence was obtained from a female donor with multiple sclerosis, enrolled in a pregnancy study. The sample was peripheral blood, taken in the second trimester of pregnancy. The CDR3 DNA reads TGCGCCAGCAGGGGACAGGGAATGAGGAACACTGAAGCTTTCTTT. Amino acids: CASRGQGMRNTEAFF.